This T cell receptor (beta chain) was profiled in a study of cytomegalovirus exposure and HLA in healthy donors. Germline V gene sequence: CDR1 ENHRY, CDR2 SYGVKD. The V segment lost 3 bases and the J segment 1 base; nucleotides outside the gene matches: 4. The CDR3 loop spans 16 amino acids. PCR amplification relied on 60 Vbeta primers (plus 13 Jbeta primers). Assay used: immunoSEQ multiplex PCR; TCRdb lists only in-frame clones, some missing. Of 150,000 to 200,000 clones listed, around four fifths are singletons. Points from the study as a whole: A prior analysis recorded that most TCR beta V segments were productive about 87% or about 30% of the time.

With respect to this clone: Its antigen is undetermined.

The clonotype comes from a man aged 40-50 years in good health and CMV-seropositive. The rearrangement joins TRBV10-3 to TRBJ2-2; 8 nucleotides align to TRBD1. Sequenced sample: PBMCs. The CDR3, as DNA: TGTGCCATCAGTGAATCAGGACAGGGGAACACCGGGGAGCTGTTTTTT. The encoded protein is CAISESGQGNTGELFF.